This T cell receptor (beta chain) came from a study of T cell responses to AZD1222 COVID-19 vaccine. Study-level findings and limits: Clonal diversity was possibly underestimated; the donors were predominantly white British and more often female. Vaccine-associated CD4 TCRs ranged over spike, dominating at 160-218 and 743-854.

Sequenced by immunoSEQ multiplex PCR; TCRdb stores in-frame clones only, minus some. The data show some 120,000 clones, with 88% seen just once and under 20% held by the top ten. V was pared by 9 bases and J by 5 bases, with 16 bases between. Looked up from germline, CDR1 is MNHNY and CDR2 is SVGAGI (reference sequence). CDR3 length: 14 residues. Worth noting for this clone: What it binds is unknown.

The chain carries TRBV6-6 and TRBJ1-4, with D unclear. This material consisted of peripheral blood, taken on day 0 of MenACWY control vaccination. The receptor's source is an adult in good health. CDR3 protein: CASERTRGNEKLFF. CDR3 nucleotide sequence: TGTGCCAGTGAAAGGACTCGAGGGAATGAAAAACTGTTTTTT.